Below are 18 T cell receptor beta chains sequenced from a single sample in a study of immune evolution from preneoplasia to lung adenocarcinoma. TCRdb's copy holds only in-frame clones and misses some; the assay was immunoSEQ multiplex PCR. The data show a few thousand clones, more than 75% seen once. Sequenced: FFPE minimally invasive lung adenocarcinoma tissue. These TCRs come from an older donor with lung adenocarcinoma.

The chain carries TRBV20-1 and TRBJ2-1; D ambiguous. The CDR3 extends over 11 amino acids. Trimming shortened V by 0 bases and J by 11 bases, and 8 bases separated the two germline ends. Germline values: CDR1 DFQATT, CDR2 SNEGSKA (reference sequence). CDR3: CSARDPPQQFF. CDR3 DNA: TGCAGTGCTAGAGATCCCCCGCAGCAGTTCTTC.

This chain uses TRBV27 with TRBJ1-3, with 7 bases that match TRBD1. The germline V gene has CDR1 MNHEY and CDR2 SMNVEV (reference sequence). This CDR3 region has 12 residues. Trimming removed 8 bases from V and 7 bases from J; junction bases left unmatched: 5. CDR3 bases: TGTGCCAGCGGAAAACAGGGGAACACCATATATTTT. This gives the protein CASGKQGNTIYF.

V and J are TRBV2 and TRBJ1-2; TRBD1 matches at 8 bases. The CDR3 totals 14 residues. The germline gives CDR1 SNHLY, CDR2 FYNNEI. V trimming: 4 bases; J trimming: 3 bases; junction bases outside the gene matches: 4. The CDR3 protein is CASSGLTGDYGYTF. As DNA, the CDR3 is TGTGCCAGCAGTGGCCTGACAGGGGACTATGGCTACACCTTC.

In regard to this clone: The junction does not match germline at one end; this may be a read error. This chain connects TRBV7-8 to TRBJ2-7; 7 nucleotides match TRBD2. Germline-derived CDR1 and CDR2 are SGHVS and FQNEAQ. There are 14 residues in the CDR3. The CDR3 loop reads CASTLGTITYEQYF. In nucleotides, the CDR3 is TGTGCCAGCACCTTAGGGACTATTACCTACGAGCAGTACTTC.

In its sample, this clone was seen once. The chain uses TRBV10-3 and TRBJ2-3; 11 bases line up with TRBD2. The CDR3 is 14 residues long. CDR1 and CDR2 (germline): ENHRY, SYGVKD. V gave up 6 bases and J gave up 6 bases; unmatched junction bases: 5. The chain's CDR3 is CAISLTSGADTQYF. CDR3 DNA: TGTGCCATCAGCCTGACTAGCGGGGCTGATACGCAGTATTTT.

This sequence joins TRBV14 and TRBJ2-2; no definite D call. V lost 4 bases, J lost 4 bases, and 13 bases lay in between. This CDR3 spans 15 amino acids. Germline CDR1 reads SGHDN; CDR2 reads FVKESK. The chain's CDR3 is CASSPQNSGTGELFF. CDR3 DNA sequence: TGTGCCAGCAGCCCGCAGAACAGTGGCACCGGGGAGCTGTTTTTT.

This chain uses TRBV4-1 with TRBJ1-4; D may be TRBD1 (5 bases). Looked up from germline, CDR1 is MGHRA and CDR2 is YSYEKL. V lost 0 bases, J lost 4 bases, and 15 bases lay in between. This CDR3 is built from 17 residues. The CDR3 DNA reads TGCGCCAGCAGCCAAGAGGGGCCGGGACGGGATAATGAAAAACTGTTTTTT. Translation gives CASSQEGPGRDNEKLFF.

This chain joins TRBV6-1 and TRBJ1-2; D remains ambiguous. This CDR3 is 13 amino acids long. Germline CDR1 and CDR2: MNHNS and SASEGT. V shed 3 bases and J shed 5 bases, with 10 bases lying between them. CDR3 bases: TGTGCCAGCAGTGAGGAATGGGCTTATGGCTACACCTTC. Translation gives CASSEEWAYGYTF.

The chain employs TRBV19 and TRBJ2-3; possibly TRBD2 for D (6 bases). This CDR3 is 15 amino acids long. CDR1 is LNHDA, CDR2 SQIVND, per germline (reference sequence). V dropped 4 bases and J dropped 5 bases, with 16 bases sitting between them. The CDR3 bases are TGTGCCAGTAGTACGGGACTTGGCAGAAGAGATACGCAGTATTTT. The encoded protein is CASSTGLGRRDTQYF. The variable domain in full, with the rest retrieved from reference TRBV19 and TRBJ2-3, is DGGITQSPKYLFRKEGQNVTLSCEQNLNHDAMYWYRQDPGQGLRLIYYSQIVNDFQKGDIAEGYSVSREKKESFPLTVTSAQKNPTAFYLCASSTGLGRRDTQYFGPGTRLTVL.

V is TRBV19 and J is TRBJ1-5; a possible D gene is TRBD1 (5 bases). This CDR3 is 13 amino acids long. Per germline, CDR1 LNHDA and CDR2 SQIVND (reference sequence). V was cut by 5 bases and J by 7 bases, with 12 bases left in between. CDR3 in DNA: TGTGCCAGTAGTCGGGGGATAGGCCAGCCCCAGCATTTT. As protein: CASSRGIGQPQHF. Supplemented by reference TRBV19 and TRBJ1-5, the full variable domain reads DGGITQSPKYLFRKEGQNVTLSCEQNLNHDAMYWYRQDPGQGLRLIYYSQIVNDFQKGDIAEGYSVSREKKESFPLTVTSAQKNPTAFYLCASSRGIGQPQHFGDGTRLSIL.

This clone appeared once. This chain uses TRBV19 with TRBJ1-4; D possibly corresponds to TRBD1 (6 bases). Trimming stripped 3 bases from V and 10 bases from J, with 15 bases between. This CDR3 region has 14 residues. The germline V gene has CDR1 LNHDA and CDR2 SQIVND (reference sequence). The CDR3 DNA sequence: TGTGCCAGTAGTATCGGACAGCTTGCGGGAAAACTGTTTTTT. Protein sequence: CASSIGQLAGKLFF.

This clone was found a few times. V is TRBV29-1 and J is TRBJ2-7; 8 bases match TRBD1. CDR3 length: 14 amino acids. The germline gives CDR1 SQVTM, CDR2 ANQGSEA. Unmatched junction bases numbered 10, after V lost 7 bases and J lost 2 bases. In DNA form, the CDR3 reads TGCAGCGAGCCTTGGACAGGGAATCCCTACGAGCAGTACTTC. It specifies CSEPWTGNPYEQYF.

This sequence joins TRBV27 and TRBJ2-2; D tentatively reads TRBD1 or TRBD2 (5 bases each). The CDR3 has 13 residues. Germline loops: CDR1 MNHEY, CDR2 SMNVEV (reference sequence). Trimming stripped 1 base from V and 5 bases from J, with 5 bases between. This CDR3 reads CASSLWGTGELFF. The CDR3 nucleotides are TGTGCCAGCAGTTTATGGGGGACCGGGGAGCTGTTTTTT.

The rearrangement links TRBV25-1 to TRBJ1-4; D remains unclear. The CDR3 length is 15 residues. In germline, CDR1 is MGHDK, CDR2 SYGVNS. V was shortened by 1 base and J by 8 bases, with 14 bases between the two germline ends. The CDR3 coding sequence is TGTGCCAGCAGTGAATGGTTGGGCCAATGGGAAAAACTGTTTTTT. This encodes CASSEWLGQWEKLFF.

The gene calls are TRBV23-1 and TRBJ2-1; 10 positions match TRBD2. TRBV23-1 belongs to the ORF category, with a function that is uncertain. V was pared by 4 bases and J by 5 bases, with 5 bases of the junction left unmatched. The CDR3 sequence is 15 residues long. In nucleotides, the CDR3 is TGCGCCAGCAGTCCCCTTCTAGCGGGAGACAATGAGCAGTTCTTC. Translated: CASSPLLAGDNEQFF.

The J gene is TRBJ2-7, the V gene TRBV15, with 12 bases fitting TRBD2. There are 17 residues in the CDR3. The J segment lost 6 bases and the V segment lost 1 base, leaving 10 bases of the junction unmatched. CDR1 and CDR2 (germline): LNHNV, YYDKDF (reference sequence). CDR3 DNA sequence: TGTGCCACCAGCAGAGGACTTTCTAGCGGGAGGGCGGTCGAGCAGTACTTC. As protein: CATSRGLSSGRAVEQYF.

This clone has a handful of counts. V is TRBV14 and J is TRBJ2-7; 7 positions match TRBD1. V was clipped by 3 bases and J by 2 bases; unmatched bases: 4. The germline gives CDR1 SGHDN, CDR2 FVKESK. The CDR3 is made up of 14 amino acids. The CDR3 DNA reads TGTGCCAGCAGCCATAGACAGGGAGCCTACGAGCAGTACTTC. This gives the protein CASSHRQGAYEQYF.

The chain links TRBV7-3 to TRBJ2-2; D gene ambiguous. In germline, CDR1 is SGHTA, CDR2 FQGTGA. The germline V and J ends were trimmed by 2 bases and 7 bases, with 5 bases remaining between them. CDR3 length: 12 amino acids. DNA of the CDR3: TGTGCCAGCAGCTTATCAAACGGGGAGCTGTTTTTT. Residues: CASSLSNGELFF. Full variable domain (rest looked up from reference TRBV7-3 and TRBJ2-2): GAGVSQTPSNKVTEKGKYVELRCDPISGHTALYWYRQSLGQGPEFLIYFQGTGAADDSGLPNDRFFAVRPEGSVSTLKIQRTERGDSAVYLCASSLSNGELFFGEGSRLTVL.